Following are 26 T cell receptor beta chains from one sample sequenced in a study of shared T cell receptors in the human thymus. This table comes from immunoSEQ multiplex PCR, and its TCRdb copy is limited to in-frame clones, with some not included. The data show some 700,000 clones, with 70% to 90% seen just once and 0.008% to 0.011% held by the top ten. This sample was shared with a second study, whose subject was human thymus T cells.

The specimen sequenced was thymocytes. The receptors were gathered from a girl under three years old with a congenital heart defect.

V gene TRBV7-6 combines with J gene TRBJ1-2; perhaps TRBD1 as D (5 bases). Germline CDR1 SGHVS, CDR2 FNYEAQ. Trimming removed 1 base at V and 1 base at J, with 13 bases between. This CDR3 is 16 amino acids long. The CDR3 reads CASSLGGGALNYGYTF. CDR3 sequence (DNA): TGTGCCAGCAGCTTAGGTGGAGGGGCGCTTAACTATGGCTACACCTTC. Full variable domain (missing parts from reference TRBV7-6 and TRBJ1-2): GAGVSQSPRYKVTKRGQDVALRCDPISGHVSLYWYRQALGQGPEFLTYFNYEAQQDKSGLPNDRFSAERPEGSISTLTIQRTEQRDSAMYRCASSLGGGALNYGYTFGSGTRLTVV.

The gene calls are TRBV6-5 and TRBJ2-5; TRBD2 agrees at 10 bases. V lost 2 bases, J lost 2 bases, and 5 bases stayed unmatched. CDR3 size: 16 residues. Germline V lookup: CDR1 MNHEY, CDR2 SVGAGI. The CDR3 coding sequence is TGTGCCAGCAGTTACGGGCTAGCGGGGGCACAAGAGACCCAGTACTTC. This sequence encodes CASSYGLAGAQETQYF.

The rearrangement links TRBV5-8 to TRBJ1-2; D not resolved. The CDR3 extends over 11 amino acids. From germline, CDR1 is SGHTS and CDR2 YDEGEE. Trimming cost V 9 bases and J 4 bases, with 10 bases left between them. CDR3 in DNA: TGTGCCACTACGAACCTCTATGGCTACACCTTC. Its protein is CATTNLYGYTF.

This chain joins TRBV14 and TRBJ1-1; TRBD1 agrees at 7 bases. J gave up 3 bases and V 1 base, and 2 bases lay outside the gene matches. Germline assignment: CDR1 SGHDN and CDR2 FVKESK. CDR3 length equals 14 residues. The CDR3 nucleotides are TGTGCCAGCAGCCAAGGGCAGGGGGACACTGAAGCTTTCTTT. This gives the protein CASSQGQGDTEAFF.

The table lists this clone with a few counts. The rearrangement joins TRBV7-9 to TRBJ1-1, with D unclear. The V and J ends lost 3 bases and 4 bases respectively, with 21 bases between them. Germline V gene sequence: CDR1 SEHNR, CDR2 FQNEAQ (reference sequence). The CDR3 runs to 17 residues. Written as DNA, the CDR3 is TGTGCCAGCAGCTTCCACCCAATACTCGAGTCCTCCACTGAAGCTTTCTTT. It codes for CASSFHPILESSTEAFF.

The table lists this clone with a count of one. This chain links TRBV10-3 with TRBJ1-1; 7 bases align to TRBD1. This CDR3 region has 17 residues. V was pared by 4 bases and J by 2 bases, with 13 bases of the junction left unmatched. Germline-derived CDR1 and CDR2 are ENHRY and SYGVKD. CDR3 coding DNA: TGTGCCATCAGTGGGCCTACAGGGGAGAGACCTAACACTGAAGCTTTCTTT. Residues: CAISGPTGERPNTEAFF.

The genes are TRBV6-5 and TRBJ2-2; D is perhaps TRBD1 (5 bases). CDR3 length: 14 residues. Germline V lookup: CDR1 MNHEY, CDR2 SVGAGI. V shed 10 bases and J shed 1 base, with 13 bases lying between them. The CDR3 coding sequence is TGTGCCACCAGCCCCAGGGAGAACACCGGGGAGCTGTTTTTT. Protein product: CATSPRENTGELFF.

This chain joins TRBV15 and TRBJ2-1; the D is unclear. Per germline, CDR1 LNHNV and CDR2 YYDKDF (reference sequence). V was cut by 0 bases and J by 6 bases, with 6 bases left in between. This CDR3 contains 13 residues. The CDR3 loop is CATSRDHSNEQFF. DNA of the CDR3: TGTGCCACCAGCAGAGACCACAGCAATGAGCAGTTCTTC.

The chain uses TRBV5-1 and TRBJ2-6, with a tentative D call TRBD1 (5 bases). V was clipped by 1 base and J by 0 bases, with 8 bases between them. The length of the CDR3 is 16 residues. Looked up from germline, CDR1 is SGHRS and CDR2 is YFSETQ. Written as DNA, the CDR3 is TGCGCCAGCAGCTTGCCACAGGTCTCTGGGGCCAACGTCCTGACTTTC. This sequence encodes CASSLPQVSGANVLTF.

The CDR3, as DNA: TGTGCCAGCAGCCGCCGGGACAGGGGGCCCGTGCTGGATTCACCCCTCCACTTT. Protein sequence: CASSRRDRGPVLDSPLHF. The V gene is TRBV11-2, the J gene TRBJ1-6, with 12 bases fitting TRBD1. Germline-derived CDR1 and CDR2 are SGHAT and FQNNGV. The V and J ends lost 5 bases and 8 bases, in that order; junction bases with no gene match: 13. The CDR3 length is 18 residues.

This sequence joins TRBV9 and TRBJ2-2; 10 bases are a match to TRBD1. CDR1 is SGDLS and CDR2 is YYNGEE in the germline V gene. V gave up 0 bases and J gave up 0 bases; unmatched junction bases: 11. CDR3 size: 20 residues. The CDR3 DNA is TGTGCCAGCAGCGTAGTTGGGACAGGGGCCTCCTTCGCGAACACCGGGGAGCTGTTTTTT. The encoded protein is CASSVVGTGASFANTGELFF. Full variable domain (missing parts from reference TRBV9 and TRBJ2-2): DSGVTQTPKHLITATGQRVTLRCSPRSGDLSVYWYQQSLDQGLQFLIQYYNGEERAKGNILERFSAQQFPDLHSELNLSSLELGDSALYFCASSVVGTGASFANTGELFFGEGSRLTVL.

The genes are TRBV27 and TRBJ1-1; D is unclear. Trimming shortened V by 2 bases and J by 3 bases, and 7 bases separated the two germline ends. The CDR3 is 13 residues long. The germline gives CDR1 MNHEY, CDR2 SMNVEV (reference sequence). As DNA, the CDR3 is TGTGCCAGCAGTTTACGACACTACACTGAAGCTTTCTTT. As protein: CASSLRHYTEAFF.

The rearrangement joins TRBV11-2 to TRBJ1-6; D is ambiguous. V was cut by 5 bases and J by 11 bases, with 19 bases left in between. Germline V gene lookup returns CDR1 SGHAT and CDR2 FQNNGV. This CDR3 has 15 residues. For the CDR3, the DNA is TGTGCCAGCAGCCCCGCGCTGGGTGAGGAGACACCCCTCCACTTT. Translating gives CASSPALGEETPLHF.

This clone was detected only once. J is TRBJ2-7 and V is TRBV6-5, with 10 bases aligning to TRBD2. Germline trimming cut 10 bases from V and 0 bases from J; bases unmatched to any gene: 9. This CDR3 spans 15 amino acids. CDR1 is MNHEY and CDR2 is SVGAGI in the germline V gene. The CDR3 nucleotides read TGTGCCACCGAAAAAACTAGCGGGGCCTCCTACGAGCAGTACTTC. It codes for CATEKTSGASYEQYF.

The chain recombines TRBV14 with TRBJ1-2, with D perhaps matching TRBD1 (6 bases). V was clipped by 1 base and J by 7 bases, with 16 bases between them. The CDR3 has 15 residues. Germline V gene sequence: CDR1 SGHDN, CDR2 FVKESK. This CDR3 is CASSQVQGPGGGYTF. CDR3 nucleotides: TGTGCCAGCAGCCAAGTGCAGGGGCCTGGGGGTGGCTACACCTTC.

The rearrangement links TRBV4-3 to TRBJ1-2, with TRBD1 identical over 11 bases. Germline CDR1 LGHNA, CDR2 YSLEER. V gave up 0 bases and J gave up 4 bases; unmatched junction bases: 4. CDR3 length equals 16 residues. CDR3 amino acids: CASSQDRDRGAYGYTF. The DNA for the CDR3 is TGCGCCAGCAGCCAAGATCGGGACAGGGGGGCCTATGGCTACACCTTC.

The CDR3 DNA follows: TGTGCCAGCAGTCAGGCCGTTACCTATGGCTACACCTTC. Translated: CASSQAVTYGYTF. The rearrangement links TRBV28 to TRBJ1-2; D remains unclear. Germline values: CDR1 MDHEN, CDR2 SYDVKM. V was trimmed by 5 bases and J by 4 bases, leaving 11 bases between them. The CDR3 runs to 13 residues.

J is TRBJ2-1 and V is TRBV19; D uncertain. Germline CDR1 reads LNHDA; CDR2 reads SQIVND (reference sequence). Trimming cost V 3 bases and J 0 bases, with 9 bases left between them. The CDR3 totals 15 residues. The CDR3 here is CASSIGGPSYNEQFF. The DNA for the CDR3 is TGTGCCAGTAGTATTGGTGGGCCCTCCTACAATGAGCAGTTCTTC.

This clone was picked up a small number of times. The genes are TRBV28 and TRBJ1-5; D call uncertain. Germline V gives CDR1 MDHEN, CDR2 SYDVKM. V was trimmed by 3 bases and J by 3 bases, leaving 12 bases between them. The length of the CDR3 is 15 residues. The CDR3 loop is CASSLYEGFNQPQHF. Here the CDR3 DNA reads TGTGCCAGCAGTTTGTACGAGGGATTCAATCAGCCCCAGCATTTT.

The rearrangement links TRBV14 to TRBJ1-6; a possible D gene is TRBD1 (5 bases). CDR1 is SGHDN and CDR2 is FVKESK in the germline V gene. The CDR3 loop spans 16 amino acids. V lost 3 bases and J lost 3, with 12 bases in between. The CDR3 spells CASSHLDRNYNSPLHF. Here the CDR3 DNA reads TGTGCCAGCAGCCACTTAGACAGAAACTATAATTCACCCCTCCACTTT.

The chain uses TRBV18 and TRBJ1-1; 7 nucleotides agree with TRBD1. The germline gives CDR1 KGHSH, CDR2 LQKENI. J was trimmed by 9 bases and V by 6 bases; bases with no gene match: 16. There are 15 residues in the CDR3. CDR3 bases: TGTGCCAGCTCGCCGAGACAGGGACGTCGACCGCAAGCTTTCTTT. Translated, it gives CASSPRQGRRPQAFF.

This clone was observed a single time. The chain couples TRBV4-1 to TRBJ1-1, with 8 nucleotides matching TRBD1. Germline lookup yields CDR1 MGHRA and CDR2 YSYEKL. Germline trimming cut 1 base from V and 8 bases from J; bases unmatched to any gene: 9. CDR3 length: 15 amino acids. CDR3 DNA: TGCGCCAGCAGCCAAGTGACGGGCAGGGGGCGCGAAGCTTTCTTT. This translates into CASSQVTGRGREAFF.

The chain combines TRBV5-4 with TRBJ2-5; 7 bases agree with TRBD2. The CDR3 covers 15 residues. Germline assignment: CDR1 SGHNT and CDR2 YYREEE (reference sequence). Unmatched junction bases numbered 10, after V lost 4 bases and J lost 4 bases. CDR3 bases: TGTGCCAGCAGCATTCATGGGGGGGGTGGAGAGACCCAGTACTTC. Residues: CASSIHGGGGETQYF. The whole variable domain, remainder taken from reference TRBV5-4 and TRBJ2-5, is ETGVTQSPTHLIKTRGQQVTLRCSSQSGHNTVSWYQQALGQGPQFIFQYYREEENGRGNFPPRFSGLQFPNYSSELNVNALELDDSALYLCASSIHGGGGETQYFGPGTRLLVL.

The J gene is TRBJ2-7, the V gene TRBV28; possibly TRBD2 for D (5 bases). This CDR3 contains 16 residues. The germline V and J ends were trimmed by 0 bases and 3 bases, with 15 bases remaining between them. In germline, CDR1 is MDHEN, CDR2 SYDVKM. The CDR3 DNA reads as TGTGCCAGCAGTTTATGTGGGGAGCAACAGCTCTACGAGCAGTACTTC. The encoded protein is CASSLCGEQQLYEQYF.

The V and J genes are TRBV19 and TRBJ2-7, with 8 bases identical to TRBD1. J gave up 5 bases and V 8 bases, and 5 bases lay outside the gene matches. Germline V CDR1 and CDR2: LNHDA, SQIVND (reference sequence). The CDR3 covers 12 residues. The CDR3 protein is CASGQGANEQYF. In DNA, the CDR3 is TGTGCCAGTGGGCAGGGGGCCAACGAGCAGTACTTC.

V usage is TRBV27 and J usage is TRBJ2-5; maybe TRBD1 (6 bases). The V end lost 5 bases, the J end lost 3 bases, and 16 bases lay between the germline ends. Looked up from germline, CDR1 is MNHEY and CDR2 is SMNVEV (reference sequence). The CDR3 has 15 residues. The CDR3 spells CASSQHRTVEETQYF. The DNA of the CDR3 is TGTGCCAGCAGTCAACACAGGACAGTTGAAGAGACCCAGTACTTC.